Detailed here is one TCR beta chain. This sample stems from a study of blood T cell repertoires in COVID-19. Study in general: Acute and convalescent COVID-19 specimens originated in the United States, Italy and Spain. In each case, the material was cDNA or gDNA derived from T cells, B-cell-depleted T cells, or PBMCs.

Patients from Seattle were sampled longitudinally, starting during active infection. Per the original methods: It was from reference gene primer amplification that nucleated cell counts were estimated. Produced via immunoSEQ multiplex PCR; TCRdb's table is partial and in-frame only. V and J calls and clone size are as listed in that table; D and trimming were resolved from the DNA. The sample yields more than 300,000 clones, more than 70% seen once. The source material was peripheral blood. This receptor was taken from a woman aged 65 to 85 with COVID-19, enrolled during active disease.

For the CDR3, the DNA is TGTGCTAGTTCCCCGGGGGGGGCCAGTTCACCCCTCCACTTT. It encodes CASSPGGASSPLHF. The V call is TRBV12-5, the J call TRBJ1-6; D is possibly TRBD1 (6 bases). The CDR3 sequence is 14 residues long. Per germline, CDR1 LGHNT and CDR2 FRNRAP. Trimming pared 8 bases from V and 9 bases from J, leaving 17 bases between. The variable domain in full, completed from reference TRBV12-5 and TRBJ1-6, reads DARVTQTPRHKVTEMGQEVTMRCQPILGHNTVFWYRQTMMQGLELLAYFRNRAPLDDSGMPKDRFSAEMPDATLATLKIQPSEPRDSAVYFCASSPGGASSPLHFGNGTRLTVT.